What follows describes a single T cell receptor (beta chain). Its antigen is unknown. This CDR3 spans 17 amino acids. V was cut by 1 base and J by 3 bases, with 17 bases left in between. Germline V lookup: CDR1 LGHNA, CDR2 YSLEER. The data are from a study of blood T cells in healthy people across ages. Sample-barcoded 5' priming and a J-beta primer mix drove a second PCR of roughly 7 to 11 cycles. TCRdb re-analysed the 5' RACE reads in MiXCR, keeping a single row per CDR3 protein. The data hold around 1,000,000 distinct CDR3 sequences, with 25% observed a single time. Points from the study as a whole: Getting older went along with TCR beta diversity per million T cells dropping roughly linearly.

These records were also assigned to another study, of T cells of mothers and their children. That work contributes: Barcodes for each sample and 2-4 random nucleotides were added by the M1S primer used in the second PCR.

This clonotype was sampled from a girl aged 2-10 years in good health. Sequencing used blood. The V call is TRBV4-3, the J call TRBJ2-3, with D perhaps matching TRBD2 (6 bases). The DNA of the CDR3 is TGCGCCAGCAGCCAAGGTGGGACTGGACTAATTACAGATACGCAGTATTTT. It specifies CASSQGGTGLITDTQYF.